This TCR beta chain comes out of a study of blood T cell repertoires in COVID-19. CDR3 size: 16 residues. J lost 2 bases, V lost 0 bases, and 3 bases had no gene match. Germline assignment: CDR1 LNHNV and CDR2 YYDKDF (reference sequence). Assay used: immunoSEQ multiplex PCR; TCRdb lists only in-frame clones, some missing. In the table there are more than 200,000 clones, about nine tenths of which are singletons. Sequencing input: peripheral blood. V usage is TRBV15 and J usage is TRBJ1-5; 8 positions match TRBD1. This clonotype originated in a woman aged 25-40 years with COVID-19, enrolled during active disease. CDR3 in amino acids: CATSRDSGGRNQPQHF. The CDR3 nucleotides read TGTGCCACCAGCAGAGATTCAGGGGGCCGCAATCAGCCCCAGCATTTT.